Presented here are 5 T cell receptor beta chains from one specimen sequenced in a study of T cell changes during pregnancy in multiple sclerosis (dated by TCRdb to between 2019 and 2020). Receptor amplification or capture employed the immunoSEQ multiplex PCR assay. What TCRdb holds here is the immuneACCESS table cut down to in-frame rearrangements. Part of the clones is not present; checked against another copy, under half of the missing clones reflect an unresolved V gene, and the others are unexplained. In this sample the table shows approximately 100,000 clones, less than 95% of which occur a single time. Together, the top ten hold less than 2% of the sample. Sequences were derived from peripheral blood, sampled before pregnancy. The receptor set was obtained from a female donor with multiple sclerosis, enrolled in a pregnancy study.

This sequence joins TRBV5-4 and TRBJ2-2, with 15 bases identical to TRBD2. The CDR3 consists of 18 residues. Trimming at V came to 4 bases and at J to 1 base, leaving 5 bases not matched to a gene. Looked up from germline, CDR1 is SGHNT and CDR2 is YYREEE (reference sequence). The CDR3 DNA reads TGTGCCAGCAGCCGGGGACTAGCGGGAGGCTGGAACACCGGGGAGCTGTTTTTT. Translating gives CASSRGLAGGWNTGELFF.

V gene TRBV7-2 combines with J gene TRBJ1-4; 10 bases agree with TRBD1. The CDR3 is made up of 15 amino acids. V dropped 5 bases and J dropped 6; count of bases not matched to a gene: 6. Germline lookup yields CDR1 SGHTA and CDR2 FQGNSA. This chain's CDR3 is CASSPSGTGDEKLFF. In nucleotides, the CDR3 is TGTGCCAGCAGCCCATCCGGGACAGGGGATGAAAAACTGTTTTTT. The full variable domain, with the rest looked up from reference TRBV7-2 and TRBJ1-4, is GAGVSQSPSNKVTEKGKDVELRCDPISGHTALYWYRQSLGQGLEFLIYFQGNSAPDKSGLPSDRFSAERTGGSVSTLTIQRTQQEDSAVYLCASSPSGTGDEKLFFGSGTQLSVL.

The J gene is TRBJ2-3, the V gene TRBV11-2, with a weak D call TRBD2 (5 bases). Trimming shortened V by 3 bases and J by 3 bases, and 16 bases separated the two germline ends. The CDR3 covers 16 residues. Germline V gene data show CDR1 as SGHAT and CDR2 as FQNNGV. CDR3 DNA: TGTGCCAGCAGCTTCGTGGGCGGGTGGAATACAGATACGCAGTATTTT. As protein: CASSFVGGWNTDTQYF.

The chain couples TRBV27 to TRBJ1-2, with TRBD1 matching 12 bases. Germline lookup yields CDR1 MNHEY and CDR2 SMNVEV (reference sequence). The CDR3 sequence is 15 residues long. V trimming: 4 bases; J trimming: 7 bases; junction bases outside the gene matches: 7. The CDR3 region has the DNA TGTGCCAGCAGTTCCCTCGGGACAGGGGGCACTGGCTACACCTTC. Residues: CASSSLGTGGTGYTF.

The chain recombines TRBV5-6 with TRBJ1-2; maybe TRBD1 (5 bases). The CDR3 runs 14 residues. The V end lost 4 bases, the J end lost 2 bases, and 12 bases lay between the germline ends. Germline V CDR1 and CDR2: SGHDT, YYEEEE. The CDR3 protein is CASSPVGGNYGYTF. In DNA, the CDR3 is TGTGCCAGCAGCCCCGTGGGGGGGAACTATGGCTACACCTTC.